These 30 T cell receptor beta chains came from one sample sequenced in a study of blood T cell repertoires in COVID-19. Here immunoSEQ multiplex PCR was the method, and the copy in TCRdb shows in-frame clones only, minus some. The top ten hold under 6.5% of the sample, which has 150,000 to 200,000 clones, around 82% seen once. Sequencing was carried out using PBMCs or T cells enriched from blood (not recorded which). The origin of the receptors is an older woman with acute COVID-19.

The J gene is TRBJ2-7, the V gene TRBV28; D might be TRBD1 (6 bases). The germline V and J ends were trimmed by 3 bases and 6 bases, with 15 bases remaining between them. CDR1 and CDR2 from the germline V gene are MDHEN and SYDVKM. The CDR3 consists of 14 residues. As DNA, the CDR3 is TGTGCCAGCAGTTTCTCTGGACAGAGCTCCGAGCAGTACGTC. It is translated as CASSFSGQSSEQYV.

The chain employs TRBV2 and TRBJ1-2; D is perhaps TRBD1 (6 bases). Germline values: CDR1 SNHLY, CDR2 FYNNEI. Trimming took 1 base from V and 8 from J, leaving 14 bases between them. CDR3 length: 14 amino acids. DNA of the CDR3: TGTGCCAGCAGTGAAGGGTGGGACATTAGGGGCTACACCTTC. It specifies CASSEGWDIRGYTF.

The rearrangement joins TRBV5-6 to TRBJ1-1; TRBD1 might be the D (5 bases). Germline CDR1 reads SGHDT; CDR2 reads YYEEEE. CDR3 size: 15 residues. V was trimmed by 4 bases and J by 9 bases, leaving 22 bases between them. The CDR3 DNA reads as TGTGCCAGCAGCCCCCCTAGACGTTGGGGCCGTAAAGCTTTCTTT. Its translation is CASSPPRRWGRKAFF.

The chain is built from TRBV19 and TRBJ1-1; 10 bases are shared with TRBD1. The junction had 8 bases not matched to a gene; V was cut back by 5 bases and J by 5 bases. Germline lookup yields CDR1 LNHDA and CDR2 SQIVND (reference sequence). This CDR3 contains 15 residues. In DNA, the CDR3 is TGTGCCAGTAGTTCGCCCGGGACAGGGGTTACTGAAGCTTTCTTT. Translated, it gives CASSSPGTGVTEAFF.

This chain joins TRBV27 and TRBJ2-3; 9 nucleotides line up with TRBD1. The CDR3 is made up of 18 amino acids. J was trimmed by 0 bases and V by 6 bases; bases with no gene match: 13. Per the germline V gene, CDR1 is MNHEY and CDR2 is SMNVEV (reference sequence). CDR3 nucleotide sequence: TGTGCCAGCAGGAAATTACGGGACAGGGCGACTAGCACAGATACGCAGTATTTT. Protein: CASRKLRDRATSTDTQYF.

V usage is TRBV24-1 and J usage is TRBJ2-5; D might be TRBD2 (6 bases). The CDR3 is made up of 16 amino acids. CDR1 KGHDR and CDR2 SFDVKD come from the germline V gene. Trimming took 7 bases from V and 0 from J, leaving 17 bases between them. The CDR3: CATRGGDKPYQETQYF. For the CDR3, the DNA is TGTGCCACCAGGGGGGGAGACAAACCGTACCAAGAGACCCAGTACTTC.

The rearrangement joins TRBV14 to TRBJ1-2; D ambiguous. Germline CDR1 SGHDN, CDR2 FVKESK. V was trimmed by 5 bases and J by 7 bases, leaving 17 bases between them. The CDR3 is 14 amino acids. The CDR3 protein is CASSANRGKAGYTF. The CDR3 nucleotides are TGTGCCAGCAGCGCCAACCGCGGAAAGGCTGGCTACACCTTC.

V gene TRBV9 combines with J gene TRBJ2-3; perhaps TRBD1 as D (5 bases). Germline lookup yields CDR1 SGDLS and CDR2 YYNGEE. The CDR3 has 15 amino acids. Trimming left V 3 bases short and J 2 bases short, with 13 bases between. The CDR3 DNA follows: TGTGCCAGCAGCGCACGACAGTCAAACACAGATACGCAGTATTTT. Its translation is CASSARQSNTDTQYF.

The V and J genes are TRBV7-9 and TRBJ2-3; tentative D call: TRBD1 (6 bases). Trimming took off 2 bases at V and 3 bases at J, with 18 bases between the two ends. This CDR3 is 17 amino acids long. Germline CDR1 is SEHNR and CDR2 is FQNEAQ (reference sequence). CDR3 sequence reads: CASSLRGARGGTDTQYF. The CDR3 bases are TGTGCCAGCAGCTTAAGAGGGGCGAGAGGGGGAACAGATACGCAGTATTTT.

The rearrangement links TRBV19 to TRBJ1-2; maybe TRBD1 (5 bases). Germline CDR1 and CDR2: LNHDA and SQIVND (reference sequence). The CDR3 contains 15 residues. The V end was cut by 4 bases, the J end by 5 bases, with 17 bases between. CDR3 protein: CASSRAAGLQYGYTF. The DNA for the CDR3 is TGTGCCAGTAGTAGGGCGGCAGGGCTTCAATATGGCTACACCTTC.

This clone was seen more than once but under ten times. The J gene is TRBJ2-2, the V gene TRBV3-1 (or the pseudogene TRBV3-2); D may be TRBD1 (5 bases). V dropped 9 bases and J dropped 14 bases, with 10 bases sitting between them. The CDR3 loop spans 9 amino acids. Looked up from germline, CDR1 is LGHDT and CDR2 is YNNKEL (reference sequence). CDR3 sequence: CASKGPLFF. The CDR3 bases are TGTGCCAGTAAGGGGCCCCTGTTTTTT.

V gene TRBV6-5 combines with J gene TRBJ1-5; perhaps TRBD1 as D (6 bases). Looked up from germline, CDR1 is MNHEY and CDR2 is SVGAGI. This CDR3 has 14 amino acids. Trimming removed 7 bases at V and 5 bases at J, with 15 bases between. DNA of the CDR3: TGTGCCAGCACCGTCGACAGGACCGATCAGCCCCAGCATTTT. As protein: CASTVDRTDQPQHF.

CDR3 DNA: TGTGCCAGCAGCCCCCGGACAGGAAACAATGAGCAGTTCTTC. It yields the protein CASSPRTGNNEQFF. The V gene is TRBV11-3, the J gene TRBJ2-1; the match to TRBD1 covers 7 bases. Trimming removed 5 bases from V and 5 bases from J; junction bases left unmatched: 6. Looked up from germline, CDR1 is SGHNT and CDR2 is YENEEA. This CDR3 is 14 amino acids long.

The chain recombines TRBV7-9 with TRBJ1-1; unclear D gene. Germline CDR1 SEHNR, CDR2 FQNEAQ (reference sequence). This CDR3 comprises 12 residues. Trimming removed 3 bases from V and 5 bases from J, with 7 bases in between. CDR3 nucleotides: TGTGCCAGCAGCTTTTCGGGAACTGAAGCTTTCTTT. As protein: CASSFSGTEAFF.

CDR3 DNA: TGTGCTAGTGGTCCTAGGGGAGGGGGGAAGAACACTGAAGCTTTCTTT. It codes for CASGPRGGGKNTEAFF. This sequence joins TRBV12-5 and TRBJ1-1; D may be TRBD1 (6 bases). Trimming removed 5 bases from V and 1 base from J, with 17 bases in between. CDR1 is LGHNT and CDR2 is FRNRAP in the germline V gene. The CDR3 is made up of 16 amino acids.

This chain connects TRBV30 to TRBJ1-6, with D maybe TRBD1 (6 bases). Germline CDR1 GTSNPN, CDR2 SVGIG (reference sequence). The CDR3 is made up of 16 amino acids. V lost 4 bases and J 5 bases, leaving 18 bases between the germline ends. The CDR3 DNA follows: TGTGCCTGGACCCACAGGGCCCTCCCACATAATTCACCCCTCCACTTT. Translated: CAWTHRALPHNSPLHF.

The chain employs TRBV5-6 and TRBJ2-3, with 9 positions matching TRBD1. The CDR3 is 16 amino acids. From germline, CDR1 is SGHDT and CDR2 YYEEEE. The trim removed 5 bases at V and 3 bases at J, leaving 10 bases unmatched. CDR3 sequence: CASRPHTGTGTDTQYF. For the CDR3, the DNA is TGTGCCAGCAGGCCGCATACCGGGACAGGGACAGATACGCAGTATTTT.

The rearrangement links TRBV7-9 to TRBJ2-3, with 7 bases identical to TRBD1. This CDR3 is built from 14 residues. CDR1 and CDR2 (germline): SEHNR, FQNEAQ (reference sequence). Unmatched junction bases numbered 5, after V lost 6 bases and J lost 2 bases. This CDR3 is CASSPTGLTDTQYF. For the CDR3, the DNA is TGTGCCAGCAGTCCGACAGGGCTCACAGATACGCAGTATTTT.

This rearrangement joins TRBV7-9 to TRBJ1-6; D is ambiguous. Trimming removed 2 bases from V and 8 bases from J, with 13 bases in between. Per germline, CDR1 SEHNR and CDR2 FQNEAQ (reference sequence). The CDR3 spans 15 residues. The CDR3 protein is CASSLRRQTDSPLHF. The CDR3 nucleotides are TGTGCCAGCAGCTTACGGCGGCAGACTGATTCACCCCTCCACTTT.

The genes are TRBV5-1 and TRBJ2-7; tentatively, D is TRBD1 (5 bases). Germline loops: CDR1 SGHRS, CDR2 YFSETQ. The CDR3 is 14 amino acids. V was cut by 9 bases and J by 3 bases, with 19 bases left in between. CDR3 residues: CATRQSTQIYEQYV. In nucleotides, the CDR3 is TGCGCCACCCGACAGTCCACGCAAATCTACGAGCAGTACGTC.

This clone has just a few counts. The chain recombines TRBV4-3 with TRBJ2-6; no reliable D call. The V end was cut by 1 base, the J end by 0 bases, with 7 bases between. This CDR3 contains 16 residues. Germline CDR1 and CDR2: LGHNA and YSLEER. The CDR3 DNA sequence: TGCGCCAGCAGCCAAGGTACGCGCTCTGGGGCCAACGTCCTGACTTTC. Amino acid sequence: CASSQGTRSGANVLTF.

The chain joins TRBV30 to TRBJ2-7, with D perhaps matching TRBD2 (6 bases). Deletions cut 0 bases from V and 1 base from J, with 10 bases between. This CDR3 has 14 amino acids. CDR1 is GTSNPN and CDR2 is SVGIG in the germline V gene (reference sequence). The CDR3 spells CAWSVGGPSYEQYF. As DNA, the CDR3 is TGTGCCTGGAGTGTAGGAGGGCCTTCCTACGAGCAGTACTTC.

This clone came up many times. The chain links TRBV10-1 to TRBJ2-1; 13 positions agree with TRBD2. The CDR3 has 14 amino acids. The germline V gene has CDR1 WNHNN and CDR2 SYGVQD (reference sequence). Trimming cost V 4 bases and J 9 bases; bases outside gene matches: 3. CDR3 in amino acids: CASSGTSGSVEQFF. Here the CDR3 DNA reads TGCGCCAGCAGTGGGACTAGCGGGAGTGTTGAGCAGTTCTTC.

The chain links TRBV14 to TRBJ2-7; possibly TRBD2 for D (6 bases). Trimming cost V 2 bases and J 1 base, with 12 bases left between them. Germline V gene lookup returns CDR1 SGHDN and CDR2 FVKESK. This CDR3 is 15 amino acids long. CDR3 sequence (DNA): TGTGCCAGCAGCCAAAGAAGGGGAGGTTCCTACGAGCAGTACTTC. Amino acids: CASSQRRGGSYEQYF.

V and J are TRBV27 and TRBJ2-4, with 12 bases aligning to TRBD2. Germline values: CDR1 MNHEY, CDR2 SMNVEV (reference sequence). V lost 5 bases, J lost 2 bases, and 7 bases stayed unmatched. This CDR3 is built from 17 residues. CDR3: CASSRLAGAGSKNIQYF. CDR3 DNA: TGTGCCAGCAGTCGACTAGCGGGGGCGGGTTCCAAAAACATTCAGTACTTC.

This clone was recorded only once. The rearrangement links TRBV18 to TRBJ2-6; D remains ambiguous. Germline assignment: CDR1 KGHSH and CDR2 LQKENI. This CDR3 spans 15 amino acids. V was shortened by 0 bases and J by 2 bases, with 5 bases between the two germline ends. DNA of the CDR3: TGTGCCAGCTCACCACCCTCGGCTGGGGCCAACGTCCTGACTTTC. Its protein product is CASSPPSAGANVLTF.

This chain connects TRBV19 to TRBJ2-7, with 10 bases fitting TRBD2. The germline gives CDR1 LNHDA, CDR2 SQIVND (reference sequence). The trim removed 5 bases at V and 4 bases at J, leaving 8 bases unmatched. CDR3 size: 15 residues. The CDR3 loop reads CASSFDSGRLYEQYF. The CDR3 nucleotides read TGTGCCAGTAGTTTCGATAGCGGGAGGCTTTACGAGCAGTACTTC. Combining the CDR3 with reference TRBV19 and TRBJ2-7 gives the whole variable domain DGGITQSPKYLFRKEGQNVTLSCEQNLNHDAMYWYRQDPGQGLRLIYYSQIVNDFQKGDIAEGYSVSREKKESFPLTVTSAQKNPTAFYLCASSFDSGRLYEQYFGPGTRLTVT.

Notes on this clone: Other DNA sequences in this sample translate to the same CDR3. The chain uses TRBV12-3 or TRBV12-4 and TRBJ1-1; unclear D gene. Trimming cost V 6 bases and J 0 bases, with 8 bases left between them. CDR3 length equals 13 residues. The CDR3 spells CASSLTVNTEAFF. CDR3 sequence (DNA): TGTGCCAGCAGCCTGACTGTGAACACTGAAGCTTTCTTT.

The rearrangement uses TRBV24-1 and TRBJ2-1; 8 bases are a match to TRBD1. Germline V gene sequence: CDR1 KGHDR, CDR2 SFDVKD. Trimming took 1 base from V and 5 from J; bases not matched to a gene: 15. This CDR3 region has 19 residues. CDR3: CATSDLGLRGTGRNNEQFF. The CDR3 nucleotides read TGTGCCACCAGTGATTTAGGGTTGAGAGGGACAGGCCGGAACAATGAGCAGTTCTTC.

This chain links TRBV10-3 with TRBJ1-1, with D possibly TRBD1 on 5 matching bases. The CDR3 is made up of 14 amino acids. V lost 6 bases, J lost 4 bases, and 15 bases lay in between. Germline V CDR1 and CDR2: ENHRY, SYGVKD. The CDR3: CAIRVDSEGTEAFF. The CDR3 DNA sequence: TGTGCCATCAGAGTAGACAGTGAAGGCACTGAAGCTTTCTTT.